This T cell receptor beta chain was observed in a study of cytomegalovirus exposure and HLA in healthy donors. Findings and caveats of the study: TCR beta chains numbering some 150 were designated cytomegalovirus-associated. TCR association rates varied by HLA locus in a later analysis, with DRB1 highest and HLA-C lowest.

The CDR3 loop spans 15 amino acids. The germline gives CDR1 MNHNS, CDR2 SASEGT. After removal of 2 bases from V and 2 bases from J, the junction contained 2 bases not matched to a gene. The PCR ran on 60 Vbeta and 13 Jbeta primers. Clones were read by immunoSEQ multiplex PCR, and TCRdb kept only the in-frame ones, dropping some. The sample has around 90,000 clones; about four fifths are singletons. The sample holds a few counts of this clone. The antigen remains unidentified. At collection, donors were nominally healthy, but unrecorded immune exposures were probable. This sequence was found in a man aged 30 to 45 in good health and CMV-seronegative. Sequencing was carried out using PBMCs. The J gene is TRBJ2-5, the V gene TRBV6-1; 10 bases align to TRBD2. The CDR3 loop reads CASSEKAGGQETQYF. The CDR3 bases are TGTGCCAGCAGTGAAAAAGCGGGGGGGCAAGAGACCCAGTACTTC.